The T cell receptor (beta chain) described here comes from a study of T cell changes during pregnancy in multiple sclerosis. V was pared by 3 bases and J by 9 bases, with 3 bases of the junction left unmatched. CDR1 is SGDLS and CDR2 is YYNGEE in the germline V gene. The length of the CDR3 is 13 residues. Libraries were prepared by immunoSEQ multiplex PCR; TCRdb keeps only in-frame clonotypes and omits some of them. The table has 80,000 to 100,000 clones, about 92% seen once; the top ten hold roughly 3%. This specimen was peripheral blood, taken in the first trimester of pregnancy. This sequence was found in a female donor with multiple sclerosis, enrolled in a pregnancy study. The genes are TRBV9 and TRBJ2-6; 7 nucleotides align to TRBD1. DNA for the CDR3: TGTGCCAGCAGCGGACAGGGCGGCAACGTCCTGACTTTC. This gives the protein CASSGQGGNVLTF. The variable domain in full, with the rest retrieved from reference TRBV9 and TRBJ2-6, is DSGVTQTPKHLITATGQRVTLRCSPRSGDLSVYWYQQSLDQGLQFLIQYYNGEERAKGNILERFSAQQFPDLHSELNLSSLELGDSALYFCASSGQGGNVLTFGAGSRLTVL.